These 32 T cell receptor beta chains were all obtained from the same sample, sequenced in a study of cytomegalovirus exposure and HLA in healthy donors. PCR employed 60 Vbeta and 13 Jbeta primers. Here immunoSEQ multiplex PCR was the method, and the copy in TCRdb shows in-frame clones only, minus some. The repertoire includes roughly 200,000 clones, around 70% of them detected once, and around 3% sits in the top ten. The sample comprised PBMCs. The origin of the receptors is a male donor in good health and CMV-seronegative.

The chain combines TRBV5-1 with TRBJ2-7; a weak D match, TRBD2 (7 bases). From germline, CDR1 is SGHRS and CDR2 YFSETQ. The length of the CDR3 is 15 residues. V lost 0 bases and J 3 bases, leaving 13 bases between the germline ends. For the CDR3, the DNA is TGCGCCAGCAGCTTGGTACCGGGGGGCGGCTACGAGCAGTACTTC. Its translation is CASSLVPGGGYEQYF.

DNA of the CDR3: TGTGCCAGCAGCTTCATAGATACGCAGTATTTT. This encodes CASSFIDTQYF. V is TRBV5-6 and J is TRBJ2-3; D remains ambiguous. There are 11 residues in the CDR3. Germline values: CDR1 SGHDT, CDR2 YYEEEE. V lost 2 bases and J 5 bases, leaving 3 bases between the germline ends.

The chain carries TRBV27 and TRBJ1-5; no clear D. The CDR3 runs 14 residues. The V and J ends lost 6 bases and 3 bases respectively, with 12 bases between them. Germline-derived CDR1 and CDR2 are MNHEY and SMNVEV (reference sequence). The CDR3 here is CASSPGRSNQPQHF. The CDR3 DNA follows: TGTGCCAGCAGCCCTGGCCGCTCCAATCAGCCCCAGCATTTT.

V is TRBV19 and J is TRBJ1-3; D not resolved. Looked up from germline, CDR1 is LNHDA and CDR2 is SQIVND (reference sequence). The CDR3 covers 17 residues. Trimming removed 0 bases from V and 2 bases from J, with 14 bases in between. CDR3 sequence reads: CASSIDFRRWTGNTIYF. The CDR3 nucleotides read TGTGCCAGTAGTATAGATTTCAGGCGCTGGACTGGAAACACCATATATTTT. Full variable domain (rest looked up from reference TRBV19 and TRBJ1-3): DGGITQSPKYLFRKEGQNVTLSCEQNLNHDAMYWYRQDPGQGLRLIYYSQIVNDFQKGDIAEGYSVSREKKESFPLTVTSAQKNPTAFYLCASSIDFRRWTGNTIYFGEGSWLTVV.

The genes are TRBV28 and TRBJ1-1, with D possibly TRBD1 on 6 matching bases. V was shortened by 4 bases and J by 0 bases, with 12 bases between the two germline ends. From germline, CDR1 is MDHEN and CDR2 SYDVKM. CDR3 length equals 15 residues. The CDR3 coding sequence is TGTGCCAGCAGTTCGGCAGGGGTTGTGAACACTGAAGCTTTCTTT. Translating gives CASSSAGVVNTEAFF.

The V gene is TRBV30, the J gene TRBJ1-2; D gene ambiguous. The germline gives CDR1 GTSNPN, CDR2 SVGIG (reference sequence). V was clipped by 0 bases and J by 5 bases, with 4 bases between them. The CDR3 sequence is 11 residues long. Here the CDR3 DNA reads TGTGCCTGGAGTGTCCGGTATGGCTACACCTTC. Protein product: CAWSVRYGYTF.

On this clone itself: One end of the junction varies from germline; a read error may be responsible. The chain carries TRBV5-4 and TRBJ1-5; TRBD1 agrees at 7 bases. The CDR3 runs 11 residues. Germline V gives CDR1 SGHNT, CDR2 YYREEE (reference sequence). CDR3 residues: CASLRQTGDFF. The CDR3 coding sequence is TGTGCCAGCTTACGTCAAACAGGGGATTTTTTT. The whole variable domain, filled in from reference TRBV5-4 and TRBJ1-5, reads ETGVTQSPTHLIKTRGQQVTLRCSSQSGHNTVSWYQQALGQGPQFIFQYYREEENGRGNFPPRFSGLQFPNYSSELNVNALELDDSALYLCASLRQTGDFFGDGTRLSIL.

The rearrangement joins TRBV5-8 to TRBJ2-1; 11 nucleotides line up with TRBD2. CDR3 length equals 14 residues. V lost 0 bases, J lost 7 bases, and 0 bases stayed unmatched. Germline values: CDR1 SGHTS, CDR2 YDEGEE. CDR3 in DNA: TGTGCCAGCAGCTTGGGACTAGCGGGGAATGAGCAGTTCTTC. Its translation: CASSLGLAGNEQFF.

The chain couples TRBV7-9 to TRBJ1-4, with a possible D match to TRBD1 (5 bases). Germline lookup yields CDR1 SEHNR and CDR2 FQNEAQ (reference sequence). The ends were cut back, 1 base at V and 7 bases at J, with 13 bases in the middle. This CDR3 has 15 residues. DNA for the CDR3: TGTGCCAGCAGCTTAGTTCGGGGGTCCCCTGAAAAACTGTTTTTT. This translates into CASSLVRGSPEKLFF.

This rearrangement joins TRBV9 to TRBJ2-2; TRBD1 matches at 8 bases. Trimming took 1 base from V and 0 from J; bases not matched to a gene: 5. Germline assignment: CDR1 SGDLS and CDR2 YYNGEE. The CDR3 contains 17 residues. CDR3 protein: CASSVRQGAPNTGELFF. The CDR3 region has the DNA TGTGCCAGCAGCGTACGGCAGGGGGCGCCGAACACCGGGGAGCTGTTTTTT.

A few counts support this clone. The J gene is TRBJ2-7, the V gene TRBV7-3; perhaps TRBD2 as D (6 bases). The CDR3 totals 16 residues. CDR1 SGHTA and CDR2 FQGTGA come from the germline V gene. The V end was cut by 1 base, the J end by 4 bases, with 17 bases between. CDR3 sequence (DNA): TGTGCCAGCAGCTTAAAAGTGGAGGGGTTTTTTTACGAGCAGTACTTC. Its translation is CASSLKVEGFFYEQYF.

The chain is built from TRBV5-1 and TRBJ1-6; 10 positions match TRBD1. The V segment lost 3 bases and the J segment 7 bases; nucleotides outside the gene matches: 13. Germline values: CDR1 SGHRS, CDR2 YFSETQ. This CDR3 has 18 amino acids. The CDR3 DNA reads TGCGCCAGCAGCTCCCTAGGCCCGACAGGGGGCGAGAATTCACCCCTCCACTTT. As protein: CASSSLGPTGGENSPLHF.

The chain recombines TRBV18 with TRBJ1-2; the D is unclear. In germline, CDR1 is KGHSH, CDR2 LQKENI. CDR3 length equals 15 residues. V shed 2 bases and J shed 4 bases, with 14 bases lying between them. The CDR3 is CASSPVPVLGYGYTF. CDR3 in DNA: TGTGCCAGCTCACCAGTGCCAGTACTAGGCTATGGCTACACCTTC.

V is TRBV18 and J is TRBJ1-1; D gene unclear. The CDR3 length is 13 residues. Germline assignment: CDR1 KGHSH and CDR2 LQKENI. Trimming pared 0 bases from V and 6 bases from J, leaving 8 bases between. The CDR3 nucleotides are TGTGCCAGCTCACCACCGATGGGCCCTGAAGCTTTCTTT. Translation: CASSPPMGPEAFF. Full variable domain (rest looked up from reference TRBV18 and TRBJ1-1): NAGVMQNPRHLVRRRGQEARLRCSPMKGHSHVYWYRQLPEEGLKFMVYLQKENIIDESGMPKERFSAEFPKEGPSILRIQQVVRGDSAAYFCASSPPMGPEAFFGQGTRLTVV.

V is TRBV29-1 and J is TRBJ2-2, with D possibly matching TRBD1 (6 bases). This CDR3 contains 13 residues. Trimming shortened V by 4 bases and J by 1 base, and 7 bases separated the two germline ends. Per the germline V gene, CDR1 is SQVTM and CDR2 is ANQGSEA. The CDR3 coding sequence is TGCAGCGTTGGGACAGAGAACACCGGGGAGCTGTTTTTT. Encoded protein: CSVGTENTGELFF.

Here the CDR3 reads CASSPPGDYTYEQYF. The CDR3 DNA is TGTGCCAGCAGCCCCCCGGGAGACTACACCTACGAGCAGTACTTC. The chain carries TRBV11-1 and TRBJ2-7, with D tentatively TRBD2 (6 bases). The germline gives CDR1 SGHAT, CDR2 FQDESV (reference sequence). This CDR3 is built from 15 residues. V lost 5 bases and J lost 2, with 16 bases in between.

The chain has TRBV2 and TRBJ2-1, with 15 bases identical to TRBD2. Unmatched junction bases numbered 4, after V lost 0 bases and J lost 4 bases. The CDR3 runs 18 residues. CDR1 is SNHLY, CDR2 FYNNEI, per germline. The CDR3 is CASSEARTSGRDYNEQFF. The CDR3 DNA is TGTGCCAGCAGTGAAGCCCGGACTAGCGGGAGGGATTACAATGAGCAGTTCTTC.

This CDR3 reads CASRGTGGDNEQFF. The CDR3 region has the DNA TGTGCCAGCAGGGGGACAGGGGGAGACAATGAGCAGTTCTTC. The chain has TRBV7-9 and TRBJ2-1; 11 bases are shared with TRBD1. The V gene's germline CDR1 is SEHNR and CDR2 FQNEAQ (reference sequence). V lost 6 bases to trimming and J lost 5 bases; unmatched junction nucleotides: 3. The CDR3 runs 14 residues.

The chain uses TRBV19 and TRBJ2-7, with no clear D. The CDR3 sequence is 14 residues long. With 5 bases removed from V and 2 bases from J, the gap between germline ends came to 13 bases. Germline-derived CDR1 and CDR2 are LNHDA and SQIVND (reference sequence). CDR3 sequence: CASSSVLGPYEQYF. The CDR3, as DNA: TGTGCCAGTAGTTCCGTTCTTGGCCCCTACGAGCAGTACTTC.

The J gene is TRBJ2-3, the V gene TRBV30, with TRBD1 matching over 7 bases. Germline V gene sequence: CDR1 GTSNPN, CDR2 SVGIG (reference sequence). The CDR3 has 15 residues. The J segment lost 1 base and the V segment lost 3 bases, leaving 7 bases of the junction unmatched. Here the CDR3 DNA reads TGTGCCTGGAGCCGCAGGGGGATTCGCACAGATACGCAGTATTTT. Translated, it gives CAWSRRGIRTDTQYF.

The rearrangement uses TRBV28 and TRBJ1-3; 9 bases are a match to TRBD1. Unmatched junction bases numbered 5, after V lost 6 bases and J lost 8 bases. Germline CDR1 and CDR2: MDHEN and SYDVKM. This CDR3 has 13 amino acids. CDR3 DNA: TGTGCCAGCAGGGAGACAGGGGGTGACACCATATATTTT. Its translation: CASRETGGDTIYF.

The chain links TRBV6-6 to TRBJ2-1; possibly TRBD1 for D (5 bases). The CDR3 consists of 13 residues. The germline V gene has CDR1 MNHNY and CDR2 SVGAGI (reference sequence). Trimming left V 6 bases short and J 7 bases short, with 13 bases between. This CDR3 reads CASSLGRVNEQFF. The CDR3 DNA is TGTGCCAGCAGCCTTGGCAGGGTGAATGAGCAGTTCTTC.

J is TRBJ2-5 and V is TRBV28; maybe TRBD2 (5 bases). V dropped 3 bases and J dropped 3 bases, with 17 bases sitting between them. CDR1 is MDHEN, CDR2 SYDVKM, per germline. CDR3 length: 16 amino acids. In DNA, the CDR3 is TGTGCCAGCAGTTTTTTGGAGGCAAAAATCGAAGAGACCCAGTACTTC. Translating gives CASSFLEAKIEETQYF.

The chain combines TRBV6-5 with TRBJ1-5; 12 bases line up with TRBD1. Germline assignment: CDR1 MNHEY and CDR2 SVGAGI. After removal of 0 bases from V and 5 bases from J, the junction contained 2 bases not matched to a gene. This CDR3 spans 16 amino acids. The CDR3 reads CASSYSGTGGDQPQHF. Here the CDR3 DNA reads TGTGCCAGCAGTTACTCAGGGACAGGGGGCGATCAGCCCCAGCATTTT.

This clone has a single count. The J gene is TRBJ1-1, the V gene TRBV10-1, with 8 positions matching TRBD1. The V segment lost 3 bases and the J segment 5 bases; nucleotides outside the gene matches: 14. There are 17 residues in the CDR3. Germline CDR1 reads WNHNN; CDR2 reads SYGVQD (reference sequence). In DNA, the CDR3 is TGCGCCAGCAGTGAATCCACAGGCCAGGGGGCATTGACTGAAGCTTTCTTT. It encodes CASSESTGQGALTEAFF.

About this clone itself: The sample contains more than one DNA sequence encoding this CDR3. This CDR3 is CASSPRTSGFYNEQFF. Written as DNA, the CDR3 is TGTGCCAGCAGCCCCCGGACTAGCGGATTCTACAATGAGCAGTTCTTC. This chain joins TRBV7-2 and TRBJ2-1; TRBD2 aligns across 10 bases. The CDR3 is 16 amino acids. Germline assignment: CDR1 SGHTA and CDR2 FQGNSA. The V segment lost 5 bases and the J segment 3 bases; nucleotides outside the gene matches: 7. Drawing the rest from reference TRBV7-2 and TRBJ2-1, the complete variable domain is GAGVSQSPSNKVTEKGKDVELRCDPISGHTALYWYRQSLGQGLEFLIYFQGNSAPDKSGLPSDRFSAERTGGSVSTLTIQRTQQEDSAVYLCASSPRTSGFYNEQFFGPGTRLTVL.

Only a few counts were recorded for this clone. CDR3 in amino acids: CASTGKGGSFLWYSNQPQHF. CDR3 bases: TGCGCCAGCACAGGGAAAGGTGGTTCATTCCTGTGGTATAGCAATCAGCCCCAGCATTTT. The chain links TRBV10-2 to TRBJ1-5; maybe TRBD1 (5 bases). V lost 7 bases to trimming and J lost 0 bases, with 28 bases between them. In germline, CDR1 is WSHSY, CDR2 SAAADI. This CDR3 spans 20 amino acids.

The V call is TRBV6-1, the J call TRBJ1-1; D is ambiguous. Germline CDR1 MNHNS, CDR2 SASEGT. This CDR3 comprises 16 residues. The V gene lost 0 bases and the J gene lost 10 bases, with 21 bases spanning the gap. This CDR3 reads CASSEALRERLLSAFF. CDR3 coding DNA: TGTGCCAGCAGTGAAGCGCTTCGGGAACGGCTGCTCTCAGCTTTCTTT.

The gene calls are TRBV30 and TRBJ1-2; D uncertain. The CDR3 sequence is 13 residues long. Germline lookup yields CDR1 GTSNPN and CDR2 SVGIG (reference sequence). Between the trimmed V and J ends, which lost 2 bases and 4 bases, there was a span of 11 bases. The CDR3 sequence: CAWSFSGAYGYTF. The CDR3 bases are TGTGCCTGGAGTTTCTCAGGTGCCTATGGCTACACCTTC.

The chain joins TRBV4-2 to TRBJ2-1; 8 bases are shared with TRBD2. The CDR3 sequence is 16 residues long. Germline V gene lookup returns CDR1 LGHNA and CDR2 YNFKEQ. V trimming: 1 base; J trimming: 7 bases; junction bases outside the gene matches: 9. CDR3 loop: CASSQVGRGGENEQFF. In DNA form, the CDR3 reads TGTGCCAGCAGCCAAGTCGGGAGGGGGGGCGAAAATGAGCAGTTCTTC.

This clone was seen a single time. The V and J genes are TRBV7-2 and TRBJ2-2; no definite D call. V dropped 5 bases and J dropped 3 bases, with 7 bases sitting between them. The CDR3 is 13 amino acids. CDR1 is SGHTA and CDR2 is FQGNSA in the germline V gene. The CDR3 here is CASSPRHTGELFF. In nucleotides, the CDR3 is TGTGCCAGCAGCCCTAGACACACCGGGGAGCTGTTTTTT.

CDR3 loop: CAWSEGGTQPQHF. The CDR3 coding sequence is TGTGCCTGGAGTGAAGGGGGCACTCAGCCCCAGCATTTT. The rearrangement links TRBV30 to TRBJ1-5; 7 bases fit TRBD1. The CDR3 has 13 residues. V was pared by 1 base and J by 6 bases, with 3 bases of the junction left unmatched. Germline V lookup: CDR1 GTSNPN, CDR2 SVGIG (reference sequence).